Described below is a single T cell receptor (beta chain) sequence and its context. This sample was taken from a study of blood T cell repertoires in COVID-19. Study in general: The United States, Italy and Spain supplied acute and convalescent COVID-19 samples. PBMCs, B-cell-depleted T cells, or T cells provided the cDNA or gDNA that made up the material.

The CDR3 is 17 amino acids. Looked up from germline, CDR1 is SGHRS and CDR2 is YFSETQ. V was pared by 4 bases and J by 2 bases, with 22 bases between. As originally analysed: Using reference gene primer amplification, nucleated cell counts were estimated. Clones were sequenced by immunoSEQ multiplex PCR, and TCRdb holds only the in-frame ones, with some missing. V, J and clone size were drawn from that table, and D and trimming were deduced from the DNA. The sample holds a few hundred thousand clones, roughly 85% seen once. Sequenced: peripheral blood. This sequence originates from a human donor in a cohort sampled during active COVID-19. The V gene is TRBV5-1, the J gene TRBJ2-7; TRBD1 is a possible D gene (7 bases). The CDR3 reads CASSGGTATVSAYEQYF. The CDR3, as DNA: TGCGCCAGCAGCGGAGGGACAGCCACTGTCTCGGCCTACGAGCAGTACTTC.